This TCR beta chain derives from a study of blood T cell repertoires in COVID-19. Study-wide context: Spain, Italy and the United States supplied samples that represented acute and convalescent COVID-19. Sample material is recorded as cDNA or gDNA derived from T cells, B-cell-depleted T cells, or PBMCs.

CDR3 size: 15 residues. V was pared by 1 base and J by 2 bases, with 1 base of the junction left unmatched. Germline CDR1 SGHTA, CDR2 FQGNSA. As processed by the authors: Estimated nucleated cell counts came from reference gene primer amplification. The repertoire was sequenced with immunoSEQ multiplex PCR; TCRdb's copy has only in-frame clones and lacks some. V and J calls and clone size are those listed in that table; D and trimming were worked out from the DNA. The table lists 150,000 or so clones, 82% of them singletons. This TCR derives from a human donor with acute or convalescent COVID-19. The donor label of this sample is uncertain. This sequence joins TRBV7-2 and TRBJ2-7; 11 bases fit TRBD2. Sequencing was performed on peripheral blood. The CDR3 DNA sequence: TGTGCCAGCAGCTTAGGTAGCGGGGGGGCCTACGAGCAGTACTTC. It codes for CASSLGSGGAYEQYF.